These 32 T cell receptor beta chains came from one sample sequenced in a study of CDR3 diversity in severe acne. TCRdb reprocessed the PCR reads with MiXCR, giving one entry per CDR3 protein. The table shows over 85,000 distinct CDR3 sequences, with about half occurring only once. The source material was blood. All receptors derive from a male donor with acne.

This clonotype has a count of ten or more. The rearrangement links TRBV18 to TRBJ2-3; a weak D match, TRBD1 (6 bases). V lost 0 bases, J lost 7 bases, and 8 bases lay in between. The CDR3 runs to 13 residues. CDR1 KGHSH and CDR2 LQKENI come from the germline V gene. The CDR3 coding sequence is TGTGCCAGCTCACCACCACAGGGATATACGCAGTATTTT. This encodes CASSPPQGYTQYF.

This clonotype showed up many times. The V call is TRBV7-8, the J call TRBJ1-5; D is unresolved. Germline-derived CDR1 and CDR2 are SGHVS and FQNEAQ. The CDR3 has 14 amino acids. V lost 5 bases, J lost 8 bases, and 16 bases lay in between. CDR3 sequence reads: CASSLGSNLEPQHF. Written as DNA, the CDR3 is TGTGCCAGCAGCCTCGGATCTAATTTGGAGCCCCAGCATTTT. Based on the CDR3 plus reference TRBV7-8 and TRBJ1-5, the full variable domain is GAGVSQSPRYKVAKRGQDVALRCDPISGHVSLFWYQQALGQGPEFLTYFQNEAQLDKSGLPSDRFFAERPEGSVSTLKIQRTQQEDSAVYLCASSLGSNLEPQHFGDGTRLSIL.

The V call is TRBV25-1, the J call TRBJ1-1; tentatively, D is TRBD1 (5 bases). This CDR3 is built from 13 residues. Trimming cost V 6 bases and J 7 bases, with 15 bases left between them. CDR1 is MGHDK, CDR2 SYGVNS, per germline. The CDR3 nucleotides read TGTGCCAGCAGGCAGGGAGGTGGGAGTGAAGCTTTCTTT. Residues: CASRQGGGSEAFF.

Concerning this clonotype: This may be a read error: a much more frequent sequence differs by one nucleotide. DNA of the CDR3: TGTGCCAGCAGCTCCCGGACAGGGGGCCTGGGAGAGACGGACAATGAGCAGTTCTTC. Translation gives CASSSRTGGLGETDNEQFF. This sequence joins TRBV7-9 and TRBJ2-1, with 11 bases lining up with TRBD1. V shed 4 bases, J shed 5 bases, and the junction held 16 bases outside the gene matches. Germline V gene sequence: CDR1 SEHNR, CDR2 FQNEAQ (reference sequence). The CDR3 contains 19 residues.

This clonotype was counted a few times. The chain employs TRBV18 and TRBJ2-7, with D perhaps matching TRBD1 (6 bases). V was pared by 0 bases and J by 5 bases, with 17 bases between. Germline values: CDR1 KGHSH, CDR2 LQKENI. The CDR3 extends over 16 amino acids. CDR3 sequence: CASSPPSARGAHEQYF. In nucleotides, the CDR3 is TGTGCCAGCTCACCACCGTCGGCCAGGGGAGCCCACGAGCAGTACTTC.

The DNA of the CDR3 is TGCAGTGCTGGGATAGCGGGAGGGCCACCCCTCTACGAGCAGTACTTC. It encodes CSAGIAGGPPLYEQYF. The V and J genes are TRBV20-1 and TRBJ2-7; TRBD2 aligns across 11 bases. V shed 5 bases and J 3 bases; nucleotides not matched to a gene: 12. This CDR3 region has 16 residues. Germline V CDR1 and CDR2: DFQATT, SNEGSKA (reference sequence).

The chain couples TRBV9 to TRBJ2-2, with 11 bases that match TRBD2. The CDR3 is made up of 18 amino acids. V was clipped by 0 bases and J by 1 base; unmatched bases: 5. The V gene's germline CDR1 is SGDLS and CDR2 YYNGEE. CDR3 residues: CASSVEASGRRNTGELFF. The CDR3 DNA reads TGTGCCAGCAGCGTAGAAGCTAGCGGGAGGCGGAACACCGGGGAGCTGTTTTTT. Full variable domain (missing parts from reference TRBV9 and TRBJ2-2): DSGVTQTPKHLITATGQRVTLRCSPRSGDLSVYWYQQSLDQGLQFLIQYYNGEERAKGNILERFSAQQFPDLHSELNLSSLELGDSALYFCASSVEASGRRNTGELFFGEGSRLTVL.

V is TRBV6-2 or TRBV6-3 and J is TRBJ1-5; TRBD1 agrees at 10 bases. The CDR3 is made up of 14 amino acids. J lost 6 bases, V lost 5 bases, and 4 bases had no gene match. Per germline, CDR1 MNHEY and CDR2 SVGEGT. The CDR3 nucleotides read TGTGCCAGCAGTGAGAGACAGGGGGCTCAGCCCCAGCATTTT. Amino acid sequence: CASSERQGAQPQHF.

The V and J genes are TRBV5-1 and TRBJ2-5; TRBD2 aligns across 13 bases. This CDR3 has 17 amino acids. J gave up 2 bases and V 2 bases, and 6 bases lay outside the gene matches. Germline V gene lookup returns CDR1 SGHRS and CDR2 YFSETQ. The CDR3 loop reads CASSFTGLAGWQETQYF. The DNA for the CDR3 is TGCGCCAGCAGCTTTACGGGACTAGCGGGATGGCAAGAGACCCAGTACTTC.

V usage is TRBV19 and J usage is TRBJ1-4; D gene ambiguous. V was cut by 7 bases and J by 0 bases, with 12 bases left in between. CDR1 and CDR2 from the germline V gene are LNHDA and SQIVND (reference sequence). The CDR3 totals 15 residues. In DNA, the CDR3 is TGTGCCAGTAATATGATCGGAGCAACTAATGAAAAACTGTTTTTT. Translation: CASNMIGATNEKLFF.

V usage is TRBV7-9 and J usage is TRBJ2-3; D is uncertain. Germline assignment: CDR1 SEHNR and CDR2 FQNEAQ (reference sequence). CDR3 length equals 13 residues. Trimming took off 8 bases at V and 5 bases at J, with 14 bases between the two ends. Here the CDR3 reads CASVPPGRDTQYF. CDR3 nucleotide sequence: TGTGCCAGCGTGCCACCCGGCAGAGATACGCAGTATTTT.

Note on this clonotype: A read error is possible here, since a much larger clone lies one base away. The chain combines TRBV19 with TRBJ1-1, with D unresolved. The CDR3 has 13 amino acids. Germline values: CDR1 LNHDA, CDR2 SQIVND (reference sequence). In DNA form, the CDR3 reads TGTTCCAGTAGTATTACACTGAACACTGAAGCTTTCTTT. This translates into CSSSITLNTEAFF.

This clonotype appeared a few times. The chain joins TRBV2 to TRBJ2-3; 13 nucleotides agree with TRBD2. Germline trimming cut 4 bases from V and 1 base from J; bases unmatched to any gene: 2. From germline, CDR1 is SNHLY and CDR2 FYNNEI. The CDR3 is made up of 16 amino acids. CDR3 bases: TGTGCCAGCAGTGGGACTAGCGGGAGACGCACAGATACGCAGTATTTT. Its translation: CASSGTSGRRTDTQYF.

This clonotype was detected ten times or more. The chain links TRBV6-1 to TRBJ2-7; 7 bases are a match to TRBD2. CDR1 and CDR2 from the germline V gene are MNHNS and SASEGT. The CDR3 totals 16 residues. Unmatched junction bases numbered 17, after V lost 7 bases and J lost 5 bases. CDR3 DNA: TGTGCCAGCACTGGCGGGAGAGCAGGGTTGGTGCACGAGCAGTACTTC. Amino acids: CASTGGRAGLVHEQYF.

The rearrangement joins TRBV7-8 to TRBJ1-2, with 9 nucleotides matching TRBD1. This CDR3 is built from 14 residues. The germline V gene encodes CDR1 SGHVS and CDR2 FQNEAQ. V lost 5 bases and J lost 4; bases outside the gene matches: 5. The CDR3: CASSRGQGSYGYTF. CDR3 nucleotide sequence: TGTGCCAGCAGCCGAGGACAGGGGTCCTATGGCTACACCTTC.

This clonotype was seen a few times. The J gene is TRBJ2-1, the V gene TRBV15, with TRBD2 matching over 11 bases. There are 14 residues in the CDR3. V dropped 0 bases and J dropped 9; count of bases not matched to a gene: 1. Germline loops: CDR1 LNHNV, CDR2 YYDKDF (reference sequence). CDR3 DNA: TGTGCCACCAGCAGAGATAGCGGGAGGGTTGAGCAGTTCTTC. Translated, it gives CATSRDSGRVEQFF.

The table lists this clonotype with many counts. V usage is TRBV20-1 and J usage is TRBJ1-5; maybe TRBD1 (5 bases). The length of the CDR3 is 14 residues. Germline V gene data show CDR1 as DFQATT and CDR2 as SNEGSKA (reference sequence). Trimming removed 5 bases at V and 4 bases at J, with 15 bases between. The CDR3 spells CSAPNGGVNQPQHF. The CDR3 region has the DNA TGCAGTGCTCCGAACGGGGGGGTAAATCAGCCCCAGCATTTT.

With regard to this clonotype: The germline gene is not matched at one end of the junction; a read error may be the cause. The genes are TRBV2 and TRBJ2-7; D is unclear. Per germline, CDR1 SNHLY and CDR2 FYNNEI. This CDR3 spans 13 amino acids. In DNA form, the CDR3 reads TGTGCCAACAGTCTTTGGCGGTCCTACGAGCAGTACTTC. Translation: CANSLWRSYEQYF.

The V call is TRBV12-3 or TRBV12-4, the J call TRBJ2-3; TRBD1 matches at 7 bases. This CDR3 comprises 16 residues. Trimming removed 5 bases from V and 2 bases from J; junction bases left unmatched: 10. The CDR3 reads CASSLESDRATDTQYF. For the CDR3, the DNA is TGTGCCAGCAGTCTCGAATCCGACAGGGCCACAGATACGCAGTATTTT.

This rearrangement joins TRBV15 to TRBJ1-4; 7 positions match TRBD1. The CDR3 runs 17 residues. V was clipped by 9 bases and J by 7 bases; unmatched bases: 20. The germline V gene encodes CDR1 LNHNV and CDR2 YYDKDF (reference sequence). CDR3 nucleotide sequence: TGTGCCACTTGGCCCGGGACAGTAAAGGGAACGGGTGAAAAACTGTTTTTT. Protein: CATWPGTVKGTGEKLFF.

This clonotype came up many times. J is TRBJ2-2 and V is TRBV6-4, with D tentatively TRBD2 (5 bases). Trimming removed 6 bases from V and 4 bases from J, with 18 bases in between. The CDR3 has 16 amino acids. Germline CDR1 reads MRHNA; CDR2 reads SNTAGT. Written as DNA, the CDR3 is TGTGCCAGCAGAGCACATTTCGGACGGGGCACCGGGGAGCTGTTTTTT. Protein sequence: CASRAHFGRGTGELFF.

The J gene is TRBJ1-3, the V gene TRBV7-3; D might be TRBD1 (6 bases). The CDR3 runs to 15 residues. V gave up 8 bases and J gave up 0 bases, with 14 bases separating them. The germline gives CDR1 SGHTA, CDR2 FQGTGA. CDR3 in DNA: TGTGCCAGCGCGATGGGGGGCCCCTCTGGAAACACCATATATTTT. Translating gives CASAMGGPSGNTIYF.

This clonotype was observed a handful of times. The chain is built from TRBV7-3 and TRBJ2-7; 14 nucleotides match TRBD2. Trimming removed 5 bases from V and 5 bases from J; junction bases left unmatched: 11. The CDR3 is 17 residues long. Germline values: CDR1 SGHTA, CDR2 FQGTGA. In DNA, the CDR3 is TGTGCCAGCAGCCCGACTAGCGGGAGGGGCCCGTGGGACGAGCAGTACTTC. It encodes CASSPTSGRGPWDEQYF.

V usage is TRBV6-1 and J usage is TRBJ1-1, with TRBD1 matching over 9 bases. The ends lost 1 base at V and 4 bases at J; junction bases unmatched: 4. In germline, CDR1 is MNHNS, CDR2 SASEGT. This CDR3 comprises 15 residues. As DNA, the CDR3 is TGTGCCAGCAGTGAAGATGTGACAGGGGGCACTGAAGCTTTCTTT. Residues: CASSEDVTGGTEAFF.

This rearrangement joins TRBV24-1 to TRBJ2-6, with D perhaps being TRBD1 or TRBD2 (5 bases each). Germline CDR1 and CDR2: KGHDR and SFDVKD. V was trimmed by 2 bases and J by 4 bases, leaving 8 bases between them. The CDR3 is 15 amino acids. DNA of the CDR3: TGTGCCACCAGTGATTCAGGGACCGGGGCCAACGTCCTGACTTTC. Encoded protein: CATSDSGTGANVLTF.

This clonotype came up once. The chain employs TRBV7-9 and TRBJ2-5, with 7 bases that match TRBD1. With 6 bases clipped from V and 9 bases from J, the junction kept 7 bases outside the gene matches. This CDR3 region has 12 residues. CDR1 and CDR2 (germline): SEHNR, FQNEAQ (reference sequence). CDR3 amino acids: CASSLDREPQYF. CDR3 coding DNA: TGTGCCAGCAGTCTCGACAGGGAGCCCCAGTACTTC.

V gene TRBV25-1 combines with J gene TRBJ2-1, with TRBD2 matching over 13 bases. The CDR3 runs 17 residues. Germline-derived CDR1 and CDR2 are MGHDK and SYGVNS. V dropped 5 bases and J dropped 9; count of bases not matched to a gene: 13. The CDR3 here is CASSYQAPGLAGFEQFF. The CDR3 region has the DNA TGTGCCAGCAGTTACCAGGCACCGGGACTAGCGGGATTTGAGCAGTTCTTC.

This clonotype was observed many times. The rearrangement joins TRBV7-4 to TRBJ2-7, with D maybe TRBD1 (6 bases). Trimming cost V 1 base and J 4 bases, with 17 bases left between them. CDR1 SGHVT and CDR2 SQSDAQ come from the germline V gene. This CDR3 contains 16 residues. CDR3 sequence reads: CASSLGRDNAEYEQYF. Written as DNA, the CDR3 is TGTGCCAGCAGCTTAGGAAGGGACAATGCGGAGTACGAGCAGTACTTC.

At least ten counts were recorded for this clonotype. The gene calls are TRBV7-9 and TRBJ2-2; D remains ambiguous. This CDR3 is 14 amino acids long. The germline gives CDR1 SEHNR, CDR2 FQNEAQ (reference sequence). Deletions cut 1 base from V and 4 bases from J, with 7 bases between. This CDR3 is CASSLEATTGELFF. The CDR3 DNA follows: TGTGCCAGCAGCTTAGAGGCGACCACCGGGGAGCTGTTTTTT.

The chain couples TRBV20-1 to TRBJ2-7; 14 positions agree with TRBD2. This CDR3 comprises 16 residues. Germline CDR1 and CDR2: DFQATT and SNEGSKA (reference sequence). The junction had 8 bases not matched to a gene; V was cut back by 4 bases and J by 3 bases. CDR3 nucleotide sequence: TGCAGTGCTAACCCCGTGGGACTAGCGGGGGACTACGAGCAGTACTTC. Protein: CSANPVGLAGDYEQYF.

The chain is built from TRBV7-2 and TRBJ2-7, with TRBD2 matching over 7 bases. The CDR3 spans 15 residues. Per the germline V gene, CDR1 is SGHTA and CDR2 is FQGNSA. V was clipped by 1 base and J by 4 bases; unmatched bases: 7. The chain's CDR3 is CASSLGSLAAYEQYF. The CDR3 bases are TGTGCCAGCAGCTTAGGCTCCCTAGCGGCATACGAGCAGTACTTC.

The rearrangement joins TRBV29-1 to TRBJ1-2, with 8 bases matching TRBD1. Trimming cost V 4 bases and J 6 bases; bases outside gene matches: 1. Germline V gene sequence: CDR1 SQVTM, CDR2 ANQGSEA. The CDR3 length is 11 residues. CDR3: CSVGQGNGYTF. In DNA form, the CDR3 reads TGCAGCGTTGGACAGGGGAATGGCTACACCTTC.